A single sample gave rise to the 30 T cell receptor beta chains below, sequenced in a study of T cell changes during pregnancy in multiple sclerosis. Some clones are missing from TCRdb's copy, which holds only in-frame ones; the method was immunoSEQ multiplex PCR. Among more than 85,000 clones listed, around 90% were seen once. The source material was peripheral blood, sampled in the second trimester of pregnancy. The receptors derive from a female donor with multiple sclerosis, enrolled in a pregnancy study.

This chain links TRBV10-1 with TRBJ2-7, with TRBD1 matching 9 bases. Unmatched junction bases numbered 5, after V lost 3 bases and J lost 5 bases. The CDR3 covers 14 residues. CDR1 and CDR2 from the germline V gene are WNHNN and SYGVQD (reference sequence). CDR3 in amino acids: CASSEGTGLHEQYF. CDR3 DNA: TGCGCCAGCAGTGAAGGGACAGGGCTCCACGAGCAGTACTTC.

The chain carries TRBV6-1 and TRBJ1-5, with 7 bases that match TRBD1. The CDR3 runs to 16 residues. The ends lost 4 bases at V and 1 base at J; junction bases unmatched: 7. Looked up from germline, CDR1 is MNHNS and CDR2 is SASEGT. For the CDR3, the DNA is TGTGCCAGCAGTGCGACAGGGCCGGGGAGCAATCAGCCCCAGCATTTT. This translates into CASSATGPGSNQPQHF.

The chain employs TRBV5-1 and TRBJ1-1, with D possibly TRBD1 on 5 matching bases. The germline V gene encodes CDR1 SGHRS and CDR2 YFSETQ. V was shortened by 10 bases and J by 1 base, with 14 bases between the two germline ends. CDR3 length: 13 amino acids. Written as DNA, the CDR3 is TGCGCCTCCCGGGGGGTTGGGAACACTGAAGCTTTCTTT. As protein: CASRGVGNTEAFF.

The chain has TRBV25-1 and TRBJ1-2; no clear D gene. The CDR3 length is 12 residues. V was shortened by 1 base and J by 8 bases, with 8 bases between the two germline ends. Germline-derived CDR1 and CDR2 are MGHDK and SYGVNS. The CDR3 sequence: CASSESGLGYTF. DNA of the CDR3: TGTGCCAGCAGTGAATCGGGGTTAGGCTACACCTTC.

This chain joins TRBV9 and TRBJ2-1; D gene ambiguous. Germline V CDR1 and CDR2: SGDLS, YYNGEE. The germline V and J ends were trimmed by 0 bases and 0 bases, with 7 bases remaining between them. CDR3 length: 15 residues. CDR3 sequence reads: CASSVGSDSYNEQFF. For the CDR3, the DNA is TGTGCCAGCAGCGTAGGCAGTGACTCCTACAATGAGCAGTTCTTC.

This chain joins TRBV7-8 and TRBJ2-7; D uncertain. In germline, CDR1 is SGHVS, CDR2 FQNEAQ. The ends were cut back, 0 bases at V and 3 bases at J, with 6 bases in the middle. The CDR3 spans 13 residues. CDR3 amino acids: CASSLAADYEQYF. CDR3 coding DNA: TGTGCCAGCAGCTTAGCGGCCGACTACGAGCAGTACTTC.

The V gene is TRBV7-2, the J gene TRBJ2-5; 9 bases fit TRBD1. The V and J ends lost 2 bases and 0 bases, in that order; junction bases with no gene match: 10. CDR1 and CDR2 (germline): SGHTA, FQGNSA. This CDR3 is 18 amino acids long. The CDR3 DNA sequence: TGTGCCAGCAGCTTAATAGGGACAGGGTTAAGGTACCAAGAGACCCAGTACTTC. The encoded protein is CASSLIGTGLRYQETQYF.

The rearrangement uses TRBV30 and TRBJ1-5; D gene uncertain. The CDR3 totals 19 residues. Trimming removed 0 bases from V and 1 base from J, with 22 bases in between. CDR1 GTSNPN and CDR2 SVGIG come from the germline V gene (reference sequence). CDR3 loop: CAWSVSHSGPSRSNQPQHF. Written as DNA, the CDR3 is TGTGCCTGGAGTGTAAGCCACTCGGGTCCTTCGAGGAGCAATCAGCCCCAGCATTTT.

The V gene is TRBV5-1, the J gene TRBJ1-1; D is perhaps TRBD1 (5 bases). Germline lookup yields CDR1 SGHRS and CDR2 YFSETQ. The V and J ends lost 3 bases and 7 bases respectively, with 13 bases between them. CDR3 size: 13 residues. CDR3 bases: TGCGCCAGCAGCTCCGGGCAGGGAAATGAAGCTTTCTTT. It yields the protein CASSSGQGNEAFF.

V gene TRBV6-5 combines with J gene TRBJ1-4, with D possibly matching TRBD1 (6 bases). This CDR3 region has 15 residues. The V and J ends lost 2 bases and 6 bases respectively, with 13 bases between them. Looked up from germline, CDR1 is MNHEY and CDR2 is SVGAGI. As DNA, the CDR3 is TGTGCCAGCAGTTACCCCGGGGGGGCAGATGAAAAACTGTTTTTT. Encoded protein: CASSYPGGADEKLFF.

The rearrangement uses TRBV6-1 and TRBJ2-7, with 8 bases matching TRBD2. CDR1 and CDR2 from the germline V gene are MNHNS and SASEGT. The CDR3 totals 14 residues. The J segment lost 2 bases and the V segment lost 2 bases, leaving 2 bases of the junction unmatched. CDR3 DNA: TGTGCCAGCAGTGAAACTAGCGGCCCCTACGAGCAGTACTTC. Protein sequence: CASSETSGPYEQYF.

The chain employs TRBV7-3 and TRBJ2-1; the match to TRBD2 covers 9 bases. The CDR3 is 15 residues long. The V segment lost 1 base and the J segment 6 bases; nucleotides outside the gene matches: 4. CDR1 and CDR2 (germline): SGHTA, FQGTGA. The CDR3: CASSLKGTSFNEQFF. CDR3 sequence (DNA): TGTGCCAGCAGCTTAAAGGGGACTAGCTTCAATGAGCAGTTCTTC.

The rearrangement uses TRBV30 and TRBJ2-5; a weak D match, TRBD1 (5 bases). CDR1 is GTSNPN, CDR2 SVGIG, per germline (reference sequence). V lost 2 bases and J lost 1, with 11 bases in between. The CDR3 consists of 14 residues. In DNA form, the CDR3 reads TGTGCCTGGAGTCAGGGCCTAACCCAAGAGACCCAGTACTTC. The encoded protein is CAWSQGLTQETQYF.

The CDR3 region has the DNA TGTGCCACCAGCCCAAGACAGGGCTCGAACACTGAAGCTTTCTTT. It specifies CATSPRQGSNTEAFF. V gene TRBV15 combines with J gene TRBJ1-1, with TRBD1 matching over 7 bases. Germline CDR1 LNHNV, CDR2 YYDKDF (reference sequence). The CDR3 has 15 amino acids. V lost 5 bases and J lost 1; bases outside the gene matches: 7.

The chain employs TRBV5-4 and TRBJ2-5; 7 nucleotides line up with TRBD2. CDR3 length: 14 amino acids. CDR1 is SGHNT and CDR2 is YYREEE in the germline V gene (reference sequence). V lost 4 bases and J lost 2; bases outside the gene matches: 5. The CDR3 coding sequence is TGTGCCAGCAGCAACGCGGGAGTTCAAGAGACCCAGTACTTC. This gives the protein CASSNAGVQETQYF.

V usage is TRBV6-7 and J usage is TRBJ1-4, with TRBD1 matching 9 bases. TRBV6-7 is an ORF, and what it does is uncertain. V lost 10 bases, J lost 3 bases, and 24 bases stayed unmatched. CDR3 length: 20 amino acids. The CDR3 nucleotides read TGTGCCACCATCCGAGAAAGGGACAGGGAGGCCCAGGGAGCTAATGAAAAACTGTTTTTT. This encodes CATIRERDREAQGANEKLFF.

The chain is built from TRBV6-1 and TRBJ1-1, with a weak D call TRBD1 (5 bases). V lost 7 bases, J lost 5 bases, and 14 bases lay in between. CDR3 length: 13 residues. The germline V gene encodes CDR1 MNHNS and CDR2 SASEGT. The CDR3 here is CASTEGLRTEAFF. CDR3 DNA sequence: TGTGCCAGCACAGAGGGACTTCGGACTGAAGCTTTCTTT.

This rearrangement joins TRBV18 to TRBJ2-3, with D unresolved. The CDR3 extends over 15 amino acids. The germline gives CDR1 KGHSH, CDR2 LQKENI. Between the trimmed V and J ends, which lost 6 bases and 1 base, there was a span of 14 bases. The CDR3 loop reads CASSIYETRTDTQYF. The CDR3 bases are TGTGCCAGCTCTATATATGAGACTCGCACAGATACGCAGTATTTT.

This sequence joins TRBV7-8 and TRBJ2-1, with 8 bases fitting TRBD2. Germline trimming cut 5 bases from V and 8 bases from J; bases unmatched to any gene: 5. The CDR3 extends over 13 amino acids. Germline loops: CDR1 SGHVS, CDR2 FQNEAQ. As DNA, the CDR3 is TGTGCCAGCAGCCGGGGAGCGGGAGATGAGCAGTTCTTC. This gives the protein CASSRGAGDEQFF.

The CDR3 is CACPTSGRASTGELFF. In DNA form, the CDR3 reads TGTGCCTGTCCGACTAGCGGGAGGGCCAGCACCGGGGAGCTGTTTTTT. The rearrangement links TRBV30 to TRBJ2-2, with 14 bases matching TRBD2. Per germline, CDR1 GTSNPN and CDR2 SVGIG (reference sequence). The CDR3 sequence is 16 residues long. With V trimmed by 6 bases and J by 4 bases, 7 bases remained unmatched.

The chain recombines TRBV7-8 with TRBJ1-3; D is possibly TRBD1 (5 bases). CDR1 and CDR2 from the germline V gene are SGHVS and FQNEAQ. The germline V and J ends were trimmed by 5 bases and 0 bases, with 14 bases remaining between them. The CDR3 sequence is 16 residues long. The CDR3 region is CASSPQGFISGNTIYF. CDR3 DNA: TGTGCCAGCAGCCCGCAGGGATTTATCTCTGGAAACACCATATATTTT.

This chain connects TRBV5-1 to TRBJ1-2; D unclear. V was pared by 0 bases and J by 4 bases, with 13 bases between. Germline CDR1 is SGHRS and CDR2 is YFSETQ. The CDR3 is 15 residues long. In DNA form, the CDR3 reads TGCGCCAGCAGCTTGGAAGGAAACCGGGGCTATGGCTACACCTTC. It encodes CASSLEGNRGYGYTF.

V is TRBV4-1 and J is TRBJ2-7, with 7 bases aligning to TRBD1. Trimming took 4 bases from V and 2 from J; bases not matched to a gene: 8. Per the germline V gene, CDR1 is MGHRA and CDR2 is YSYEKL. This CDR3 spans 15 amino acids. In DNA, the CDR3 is TGCGCCAGCAGCCCCCCCGGGACAGTGACCTACGAGCAGTACTTC. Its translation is CASSPPGTVTYEQYF.

The CDR3: CASSPTGSGELFF. In DNA form, the CDR3 reads TGTGCCAGCAGCCCGACAGGATCGGGGGAGCTGTTTTTT. V is TRBV6-5 and J is TRBJ2-2; D might be TRBD1 (6 bases). The V gene lost 6 bases and the J gene lost 8 bases, with 13 bases spanning the gap. This CDR3 spans 13 amino acids. Germline loops: CDR1 MNHEY, CDR2 SVGAGI.

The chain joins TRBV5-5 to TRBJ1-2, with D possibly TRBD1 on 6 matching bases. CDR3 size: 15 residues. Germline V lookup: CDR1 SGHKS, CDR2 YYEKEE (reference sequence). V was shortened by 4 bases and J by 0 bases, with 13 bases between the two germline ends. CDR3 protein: CASSPSQGSNYGYTF. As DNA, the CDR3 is TGTGCCAGCAGCCCGTCACAGGGATCTAACTATGGCTACACCTTC.

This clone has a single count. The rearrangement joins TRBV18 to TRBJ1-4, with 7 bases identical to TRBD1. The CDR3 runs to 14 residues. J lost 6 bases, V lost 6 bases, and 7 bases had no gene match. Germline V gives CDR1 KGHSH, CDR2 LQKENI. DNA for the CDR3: TGTGCCAGCTCGGAGGGGACAGCCTATGAAAAACTGTTTTTT. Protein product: CASSEGTAYEKLFF.

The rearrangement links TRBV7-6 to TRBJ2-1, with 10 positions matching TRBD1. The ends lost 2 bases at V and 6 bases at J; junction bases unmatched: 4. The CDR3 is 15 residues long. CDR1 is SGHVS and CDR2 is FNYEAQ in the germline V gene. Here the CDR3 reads CASSLRTGGFNEQFF. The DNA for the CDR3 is TGTGCCAGCAGCTTAAGGACAGGGGGTTTCAATGAGCAGTTCTTC.

CDR3 amino acids: CASSSGQEIYNEQFF. The DNA for the CDR3 is TGTGCCAGCAGCTCTGGACAGGAGATCTACAATGAGCAGTTCTTC. The chain has TRBV7-9 and TRBJ2-1; the match to TRBD1 covers 7 bases. Losses at the gene ends were 4 bases for V and 3 bases for J; bases not matched to a gene: 6. CDR3 length: 15 residues. Germline values: CDR1 SEHNR, CDR2 FQNEAQ (reference sequence).

The CDR3, as DNA: TGTGCCTGGGGCGGGAACCTTAATTCACCCCTCCACTTT. It yields the protein CAWGGNLNSPLHF. The chain couples TRBV30 to TRBJ1-6; D is ambiguous. The CDR3 runs 13 residues. The ends were cut back, 5 bases at V and 6 bases at J, with 11 bases in the middle. Germline CDR1 reads GTSNPN; CDR2 reads SVGIG (reference sequence).

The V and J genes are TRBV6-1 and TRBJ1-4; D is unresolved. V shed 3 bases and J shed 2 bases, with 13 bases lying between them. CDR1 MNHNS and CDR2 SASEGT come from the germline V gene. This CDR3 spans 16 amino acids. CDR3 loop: CASSDVNLVTNEKLFF. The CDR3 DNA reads TGTGCCAGCAGTGACGTAAACCTAGTTACTAATGAAAAACTGTTTTTT.